This record covers a single TCR beta chain. The data stem from a study of blood T cell repertoires in COVID-19. Study summary: The study drew acute and convalescent COVID-19 samples from the United States, Italy and Spain. PBMCs, B-cell-depleted T cells, or T cells provided the cDNA or gDNA that made up the material.

V lost 4 bases to trimming and J lost 0 bases, with 12 bases between them. The germline V gene encodes CDR1 SGHVT and CDR2 SQSDAQ. CDR3 size: 16 residues. How the authors handled the data: Estimation of nucleated cell counts relied on the amplification of reference gene primers. Produced via immunoSEQ multiplex PCR; TCRdb's table is partial and in-frame only. The V and J calls and clone size come from that table; D and trimming were worked out from the DNA. Found here are over 150,000 clones, roughly 80% of them singletons; the top ten hold approximately 7.1%. The receptor's source is a human donor in a cohort sampled during active COVID-19. Sequences were obtained from peripheral blood. The chain combines TRBV7-4 with TRBJ1-4; D might be TRBD1 (6 bases). The CDR3 region is CASSSSDSATNEKLFF. DNA of the CDR3: TGTGCCAGCAGCTCCTCGGACAGTGCAACTAATGAAAAACTGTTTTTT. The entire variable domain, with the rest obtained from reference TRBV7-4 and TRBJ1-4, is as follows: GAGVSQSPRYKVAKRGRDVALRCDSISGHVTLYWYRQTLGQGSEVLTYSQSDAQRDKSGRPSGRFSAERPERSVSTLKIQRTEQGDSAVYLCASSSSDSATNEKLFFGSGTQLSVL.